One sample yielded the 5 T cell receptor beta chains listed below, sequenced in a study of cytomegalovirus exposure and HLA in healthy donors. PCR employed 60 Vbeta and 13 Jbeta primers. Assay used: immunoSEQ multiplex PCR; TCRdb lists only in-frame clones, some missing. Found here are more than 150,000 clones, roughly 87% of them singletons; the top ten hold 0.2% to 0.3%. The sequencing input was PBMCs. All receptors derive from a girl under two years old in good health and CMV-seronegative.

This rearrangement joins TRBV5-5 to TRBJ2-7; the D gene is possibly TRBD1 (5 bases). Per germline, CDR1 SGHKS and CDR2 YYEKEE (reference sequence). CDR3 size: 15 residues. Trimming removed 1 base at V and 0 bases at J, with 11 bases between. CDR3: CASSLSQESSYEQYF. CDR3 in DNA: TGTGCCAGCAGCTTGTCACAGGAGAGCTCCTACGAGCAGTACTTC.

The chain recombines TRBV4-1 with TRBJ1-2, with a weak D call TRBD1 (5 bases). The germline V gene has CDR1 MGHRA and CDR2 YSYEKL. The V end was cut by 2 bases, the J end by 3 bases, with 22 bases between. The CDR3 spans 18 residues. The CDR3 DNA is TGCGCCAGCAGCCAACTCAGTCAGGGCCTCTTTATGCACTATGGCTACACCTTC. Residues: CASSQLSQGLFMHYGYTF.

This sequence joins TRBV6-5 and TRBJ1-5, with a tentative D call TRBD1 (6 bases). Germline CDR1 is MNHEY and CDR2 is SVGAGI. The V end lost 4 bases, the J end lost 7 bases, and 11 bases lay between the germline ends. The CDR3 runs to 13 residues. The CDR3 region has the DNA TGTGCCAGCAGTTTCAGGGGATTACAGCCCCAGCATTTT. Protein product: CASSFRGLQPQHF.

This chain uses TRBV18 with TRBJ2-7, with TRBD1 matching over 8 bases. The CDR3 is 15 amino acids. Germline V gives CDR1 KGHSH, CDR2 LQKENI. Trimming at V came to 0 bases and at J to 1 base, leaving 2 bases not matched to a gene. The CDR3 bases are TGTGCCAGCTCACCACCGACAGGGGAATCCTACGAGCAGTACTTC. Its protein product is CASSPPTGESYEQYF.

As to this clone: At one boundary the junction diverges from the germline segment, which might be a read error. The chain is built from TRBV10-3 and TRBJ2-1; 9 bases map to TRBD2. CDR3 length: 15 residues. Germline CDR1 is ENHRY and CDR2 is SYGVKD. CDR3 nucleotide sequence: TGTGCCATCAGTGTAGCGGGAGCCGTACACAATGAGCAGCTCTTC. Translation: CAISVAGAVHNEQLF.